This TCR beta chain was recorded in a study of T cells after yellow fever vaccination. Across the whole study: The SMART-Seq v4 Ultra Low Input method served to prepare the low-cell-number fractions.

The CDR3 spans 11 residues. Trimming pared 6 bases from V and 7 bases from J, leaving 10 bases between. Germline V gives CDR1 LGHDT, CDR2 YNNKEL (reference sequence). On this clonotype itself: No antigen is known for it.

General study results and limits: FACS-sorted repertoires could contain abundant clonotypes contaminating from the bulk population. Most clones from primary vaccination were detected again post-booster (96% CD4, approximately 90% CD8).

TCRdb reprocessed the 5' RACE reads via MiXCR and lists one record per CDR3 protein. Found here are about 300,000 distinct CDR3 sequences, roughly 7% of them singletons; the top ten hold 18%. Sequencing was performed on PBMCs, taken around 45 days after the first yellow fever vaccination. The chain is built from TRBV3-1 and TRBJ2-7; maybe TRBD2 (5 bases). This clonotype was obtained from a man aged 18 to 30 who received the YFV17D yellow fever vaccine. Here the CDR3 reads CASRLTGEQYF. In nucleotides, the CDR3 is TGTGCCAGCAGACTCACGGGGGAGCAGTACTTC.